The entry that follows covers one TCR beta chain sequence. What it recognizes is unknown. The entry originates in a study of T-cell reconstitution after alpha-beta-depleted transplantation in children. Whole-study results and caveats: Reportedly, only several hundred clones from non-depleted graft cells drove alpha-beta T-cell counts at about two months.

Unique molecular identifiers featured in how the TCRbeta library was prepared. TCRdb reprocessed the PCR reads with MiXCR, giving one entry per CDR3 protein. The sample includes around 700,000 distinct CDR3 sequences, approximately 14% seen only once; the top ten take approximately 0.8%. CDR1 SGHRS and CDR2 YFSETQ come from the germline V gene. The CDR3 sequence is 16 residues long. Deletions cut 6 bases from V and 2 bases from J, with 17 bases between. This chain connects TRBV5-1 to TRBJ1-4; D is uncertain. The starting material was PBMCs, obtained before TCRalphabeta/CD19-depleted stem cell transplant. This receptor was identified in a girl aged 2 to 9 with congenital amegakaryocytic thrombocytopenia, due to receive a stem cell transplant. The CDR3 region is CASTLLGRSTNEKLFF. In DNA form, the CDR3 reads TGCGCCAGCACCCTCCTGGGCAGGTCGACTAATGAAAAACTGTTTTTT.